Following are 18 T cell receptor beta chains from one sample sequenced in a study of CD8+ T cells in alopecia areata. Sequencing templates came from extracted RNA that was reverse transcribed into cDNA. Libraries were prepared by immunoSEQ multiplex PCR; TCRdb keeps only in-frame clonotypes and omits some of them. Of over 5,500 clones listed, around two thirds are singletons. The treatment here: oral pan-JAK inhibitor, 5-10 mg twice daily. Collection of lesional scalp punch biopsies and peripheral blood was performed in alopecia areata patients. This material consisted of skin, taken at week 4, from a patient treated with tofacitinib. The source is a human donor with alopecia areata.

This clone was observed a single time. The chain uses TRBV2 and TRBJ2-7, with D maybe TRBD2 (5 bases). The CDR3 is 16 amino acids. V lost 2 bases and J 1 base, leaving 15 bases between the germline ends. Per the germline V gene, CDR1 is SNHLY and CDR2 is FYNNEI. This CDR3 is CASSELASFPSYEQYF. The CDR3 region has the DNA TGTGCCAGCAGTGAACTAGCTAGCTTCCCATCCTACGAGCAGTACTTC.

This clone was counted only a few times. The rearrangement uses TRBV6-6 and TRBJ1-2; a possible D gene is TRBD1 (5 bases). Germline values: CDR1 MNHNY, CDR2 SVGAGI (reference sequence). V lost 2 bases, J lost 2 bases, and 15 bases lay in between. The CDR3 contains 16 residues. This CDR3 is CASSYPAGTANYGYTF. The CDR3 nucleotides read TGTGCCAGCAGTTACCCGGCTGGGACTGCCAACTATGGCTACACCTTC.

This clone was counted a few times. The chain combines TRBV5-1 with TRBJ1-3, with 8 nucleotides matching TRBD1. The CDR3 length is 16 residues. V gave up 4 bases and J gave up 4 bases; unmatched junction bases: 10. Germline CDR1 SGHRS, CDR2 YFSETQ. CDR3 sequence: CASSKLTGDFGNTIYF. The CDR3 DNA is TGCGCCAGCAGCAAACTGACAGGGGACTTCGGAAACACCATATATTTT.

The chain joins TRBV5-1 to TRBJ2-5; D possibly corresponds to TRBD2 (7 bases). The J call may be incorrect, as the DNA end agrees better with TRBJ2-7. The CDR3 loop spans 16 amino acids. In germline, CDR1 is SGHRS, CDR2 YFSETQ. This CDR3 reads CASSRSSGGRLNEQYF. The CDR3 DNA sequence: TGCGCCAGCAGCCGATCGTCCGGGGGGCGGTTGAACGAGCAGTACTTC.

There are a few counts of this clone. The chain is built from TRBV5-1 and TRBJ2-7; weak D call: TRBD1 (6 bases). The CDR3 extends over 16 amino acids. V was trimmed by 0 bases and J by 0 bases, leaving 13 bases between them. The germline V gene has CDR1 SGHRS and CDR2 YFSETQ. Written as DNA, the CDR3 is TGCGCCAGCAGCTTGGTTGGTCAGGGGTCCTCCTACGAGCAGTACTTC. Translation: CASSLVGQGSSYEQYF.

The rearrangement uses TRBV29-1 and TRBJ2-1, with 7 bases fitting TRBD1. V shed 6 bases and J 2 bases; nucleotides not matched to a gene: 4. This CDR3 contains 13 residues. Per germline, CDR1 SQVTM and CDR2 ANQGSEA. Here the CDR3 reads CSVTGPTYNEQFF. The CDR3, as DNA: TGCAGCGTGACAGGGCCTACCTACAATGAGCAGTTCTTC.

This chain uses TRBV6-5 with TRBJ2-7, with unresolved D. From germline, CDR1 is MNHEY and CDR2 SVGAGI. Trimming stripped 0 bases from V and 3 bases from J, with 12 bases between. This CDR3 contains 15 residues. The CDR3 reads CASSYSPQTHYEQYF. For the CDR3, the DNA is TGTGCCAGCAGTTACTCCCCACAGACCCACTACGAGCAGTACTTC.

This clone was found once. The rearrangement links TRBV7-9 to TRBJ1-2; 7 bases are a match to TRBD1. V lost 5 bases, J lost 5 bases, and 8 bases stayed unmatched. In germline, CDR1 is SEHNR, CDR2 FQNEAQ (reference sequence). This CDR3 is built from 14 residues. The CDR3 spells CASSHRDSPYGYTF. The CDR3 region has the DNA TGTGCCAGCAGCCACCGGGACAGTCCATATGGCTACACCTTC.

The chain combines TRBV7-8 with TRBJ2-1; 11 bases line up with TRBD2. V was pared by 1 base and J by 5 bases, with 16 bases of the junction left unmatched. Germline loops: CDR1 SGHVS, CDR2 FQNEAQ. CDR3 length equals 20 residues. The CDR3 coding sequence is TGTGCCAGCAGCTTAGAACTAGCGGGGGCCCTAATTAGCATCAACAATGAGCAGTTCTTC. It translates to CASSLELAGALISINNEQFF.

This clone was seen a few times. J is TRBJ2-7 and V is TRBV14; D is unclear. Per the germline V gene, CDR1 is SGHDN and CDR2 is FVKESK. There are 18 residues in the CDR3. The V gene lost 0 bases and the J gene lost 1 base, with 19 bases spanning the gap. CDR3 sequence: CASSQELVTGYISYEQYF. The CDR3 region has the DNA TGTGCCAGCAGCCAAGAACTCGTCACTGGGTACATATCCTACGAGCAGTACTTC.

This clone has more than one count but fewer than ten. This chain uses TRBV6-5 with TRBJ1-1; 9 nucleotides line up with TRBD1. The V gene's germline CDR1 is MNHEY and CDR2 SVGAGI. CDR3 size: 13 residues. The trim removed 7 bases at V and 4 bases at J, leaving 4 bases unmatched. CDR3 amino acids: CASNGQGFTEAFF. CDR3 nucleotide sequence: TGTGCCAGCAATGGACAGGGGTTCACTGAAGCTTTCTTT.

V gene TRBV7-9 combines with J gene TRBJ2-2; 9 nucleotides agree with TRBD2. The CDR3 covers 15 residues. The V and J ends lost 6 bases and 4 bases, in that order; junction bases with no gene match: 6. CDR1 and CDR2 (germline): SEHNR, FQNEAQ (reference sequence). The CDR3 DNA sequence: TGTGCCAGCAGGCCCCCGACTAGCGGCACCGGGGAGCTGTTTTTT. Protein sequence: CASRPPTSGTGELFF.

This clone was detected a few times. The CDR3 DNA reads TGTGCCAGCAGCCCCGGCCGGACTAGCGGTTCCACAGATACGCAGTATTTT. It specifies CASSPGRTSGSTDTQYF. The rearrangement joins TRBV11-1 to TRBJ2-3, with TRBD2 matching over 10 bases. CDR3 length: 17 amino acids. V lost 5 bases to trimming and J lost 2 bases; unmatched junction nucleotides: 10. Looked up from germline, CDR1 is SGHAT and CDR2 is FQDESV (reference sequence). The variable domain in full, with the rest retrieved from reference TRBV11-1 and TRBJ2-3, is EAEVAQSPRYKITEKSQAVAFWCDPISGHATLYWYRQILGQGPELLVQFQDESVVDDSQLPKDRFSAERLKGVDSTLKIQPAELGDSAMYLCASSPGRTSGSTDTQYFGPGTRLTVL.

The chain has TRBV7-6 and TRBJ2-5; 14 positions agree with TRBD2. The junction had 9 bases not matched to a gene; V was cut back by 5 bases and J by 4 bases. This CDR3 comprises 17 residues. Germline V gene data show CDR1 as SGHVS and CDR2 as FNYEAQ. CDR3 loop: CASSPGGLAGVPETQYF. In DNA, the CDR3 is TGTGCCAGCAGCCCAGGGGGACTAGCGGGAGTTCCAGAGACCCAGTACTTC.

This CDR3 reads CASTNPRGPMTDTQYF. The CDR3, as DNA: TGTGCCAGCACAAATCCCCGGGGCCCTATGACAGATACGCAGTATTTT. The rearrangement links TRBV7-8 to TRBJ2-3; the D gene could be TRBD1 or TRBD2 (5 bases each). Germline CDR1 is SGHVS and CDR2 is FQNEAQ. V lost 7 bases and J lost 3, with 20 bases in between. This CDR3 is 16 amino acids long.

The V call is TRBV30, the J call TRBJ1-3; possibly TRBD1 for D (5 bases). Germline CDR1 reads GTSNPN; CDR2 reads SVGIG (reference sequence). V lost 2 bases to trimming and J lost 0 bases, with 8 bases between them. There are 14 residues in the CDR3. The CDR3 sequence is CAWSRQYSGNTIYF. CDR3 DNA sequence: TGTGCCTGGAGTCGACAGTACTCTGGAAACACCATATATTTT.

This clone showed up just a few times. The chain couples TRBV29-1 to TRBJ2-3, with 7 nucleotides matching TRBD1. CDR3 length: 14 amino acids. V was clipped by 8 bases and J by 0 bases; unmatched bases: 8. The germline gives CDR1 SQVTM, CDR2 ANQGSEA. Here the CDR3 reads CSTDREASTDTQYF. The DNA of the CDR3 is TGCAGCACCGACAGGGAAGCTAGCACAGATACGCAGTATTTT.

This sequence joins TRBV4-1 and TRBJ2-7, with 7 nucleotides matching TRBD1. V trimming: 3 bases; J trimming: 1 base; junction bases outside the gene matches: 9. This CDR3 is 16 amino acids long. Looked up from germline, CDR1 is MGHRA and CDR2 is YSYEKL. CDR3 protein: CASSHFPGQKSYEQYF. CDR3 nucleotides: TGCGCCAGCAGCCATTTCCCGGGACAGAAGTCCTACGAGCAGTACTTC.